This TCR beta chain was recorded in a study of blood T cell repertoires in COVID-19. Study details: Whether acute or convalescent, the COVID-19 samples came from the United States, Italy and Spain. From T cells, B-cell-depleted T cells, or PBMCs came the material, which was cDNA or gDNA.

In the study's own analysis: By means of reference gene primer amplification, nucleated cell counts were estimated. The protocol was immunoSEQ multiplex PCR, while the TCRdb copy is restricted to in-frame clones and leaves out a portion. Clonal size and the V and J genes are those of that table, whereas D and trimming came from the DNA. The repertoire consists of around 230,000 clones, with 80% to 90% occurring once and the leading ten covering 8.2%. V was shortened by 3 bases and J by 7 bases, with 13 bases between the two germline ends. This CDR3 comprises 14 residues. Germline CDR1 is LNHDA and CDR2 is SQIVND (reference sequence).

The source is a woman aged 50 to 60 with acute or convalescent COVID-19. The chain carries TRBV19 and TRBJ1-5; D not resolved. The sample comprised peripheral blood. The CDR3 loop is CASSIVVSGQPQHF. The CDR3 DNA follows: TGTGCCAGTAGTATCGTTGTCAGCGGCCAGCCCCAGCATTTT.